This entry features one TCR beta chain sequence. The data were taken from a study of T cell changes during pregnancy in multiple sclerosis. Germline V gene sequence: CDR1 MNHEY, CDR2 SVGAGI. Trimming removed 6 bases from V and 7 bases from J; junction bases left unmatched: 10. This CDR3 has 15 residues. The repertoire was sequenced with immunoSEQ multiplex PCR; TCRdb's copy has only in-frame clones and lacks some. The table records 30,000 or so clones, 89% of them present only once. The source is a female donor with multiple sclerosis, enrolled in a pregnancy study. V and J are TRBV6-5 and TRBJ2-4; 9 positions agree with TRBD1. The input for sequencing was CD8+ T cells from peripheral blood mononuclear cells, taken in the first trimester of pregnancy. CDR3 DNA sequence: TGTGCCAGCAGCCGGACCGGGACAGGGTGGAACATTCAGTACTTC. Translated, it gives CASSRTGTGWNIQYF.